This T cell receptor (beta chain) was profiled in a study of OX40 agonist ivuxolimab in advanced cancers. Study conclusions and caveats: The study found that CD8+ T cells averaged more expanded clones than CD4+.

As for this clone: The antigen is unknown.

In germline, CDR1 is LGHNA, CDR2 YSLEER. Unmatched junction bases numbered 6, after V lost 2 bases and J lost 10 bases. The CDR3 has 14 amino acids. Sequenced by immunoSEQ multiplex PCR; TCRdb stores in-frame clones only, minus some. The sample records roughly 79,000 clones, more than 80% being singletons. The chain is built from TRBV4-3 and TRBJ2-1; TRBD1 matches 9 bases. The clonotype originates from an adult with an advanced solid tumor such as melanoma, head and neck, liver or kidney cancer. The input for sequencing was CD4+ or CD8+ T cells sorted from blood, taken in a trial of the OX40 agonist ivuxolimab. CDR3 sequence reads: CASSQNYRGQEQFF. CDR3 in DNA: TGCGCCAGCAGCCAAAACTACAGGGGGCAAGAGCAGTTCTTC.